These 22 T cell receptor beta chains came from one sample sequenced in a study of T cells expressing NK-cell markers (dated by TCRdb to about 2020). The library was generated by 5' RACE. The sequencer was an Illumina HiSeq 2000. After the reads were reprocessed by TCRdb, one entry was made per CDR3 protein sequence, with no DNA. This sample's table has entries for 130,000 to 150,000 distinct CDR3 sequences. More than 10% of the sample goes to the ten largest clones. The sequencing sample was made of blood T cells: a sorted CD56 or NKG2C T cell subset, CD4+ or CD8+ T cells, or bulk PBMC T cells (not recorded which). These receptors originate from a man aged 18 to 30 in good health. Donor details come from another sample of the same person, matched by shared clones.

V gene TRBV2 combines with J gene TRBJ1-6; TCRdb's D gene call, TRBD1, goes unchecked for lack of DNA. The germline V gene has CDR1 SNHLY and CDR2 FYNNEI. This CDR3 has 15 amino acids. The CDR3 sequence is CASSAGQGLNSPLHF.

CDR3 amino acids: CASSLEIQGTYQETQYF. The chain couples TRBV11-2 to TRBJ2-5; without DNA, the TCRdb call of TRBD1 cannot be checked. The CDR3 runs 17 residues. Germline V CDR1 and CDR2: SGHAT, FQNNGV.

This chain joins TRBV27 and TRBJ2-1. Germline V CDR1 and CDR2: MNHEY, SMNVEV (reference sequence). The CDR3 covers 13 residues. The chain's CDR3 is CASTKTHYNEQFF.

The chain has TRBV18 and TRBJ2-1. This CDR3 has 16 residues. Germline CDR1 is KGHSH and CDR2 is LQKENI. CDR3 region: CASSPKLRGSYNEQFF.

V usage is TRBV7-9 and J usage is TRBJ2-5; TCRdb reports TRBD1, a call that lacks DNA to check it against. CDR1 is SEHNR and CDR2 is FQNEAQ in the germline V gene (reference sequence). This CDR3 is built from 16 residues. The CDR3 spells CASGLTGRGQQETQYF.

The chain employs TRBV6-1 and TRBJ2-5; TCRdb indicates TRBD2, and absent DNA this call remains unverified. The germline V gene has CDR1 MNHNS and CDR2 SASEGT. This CDR3 is built from 16 residues. CDR3 loop: CASRPGLAGGLETQYF.

The V gene is TRBV12-3 or TRBV12-4, the J gene TRBJ2-2; the D call from TCRdb, TRBD1, cannot be confirmed without DNA. There are 13 residues in the CDR3. CDR3 amino acids: CASSIPGSGELFF.

The genes are TRBV25-1 and TRBJ2-5. This CDR3 has 16 residues. Germline assignment: CDR1 MGHDK and CDR2 SYGVNS. The CDR3 sequence: CASSGSMTRMRETQYF.

The chain carries TRBV27 and TRBJ2-7. The CDR3 is 12 amino acids. The germline gives CDR1 MNHEY, CDR2 SMNVEV (reference sequence). Here the CDR3 reads CASSLVTGEQYF.

The V and J genes are TRBV7-7 and TRBJ2-1; the TRBD2 assignment by TCRdb is unverifiable without DNA. The CDR3 runs 16 residues. Germline-derived CDR1 and CDR2 are SSHAT and FNYEAQ (reference sequence). The CDR3 sequence: CASSLGTSGGPNEQFF.

The J gene is TRBJ1-1, the V gene TRBV12-3 or TRBV12-4; TCRdb indicates TRBD1, and absent DNA this call remains unverified. The CDR3 spans 11 residues. CDR3: CASTPLFEAFF.

The genes are TRBV5-6 and TRBJ2-5; TCRdb's D call, TRBD2, is unchecked because there is no DNA. The CDR3 consists of 17 residues. Per the germline V gene, CDR1 is SGHDT and CDR2 is YYEEEE. The CDR3 sequence: CASSLNIGRPFQETQYF.

The chain combines TRBV12-3 or TRBV12-4 with TRBJ1-4; TCRdb's D call, TRBD1, is unchecked because there is no DNA. This CDR3 has 18 amino acids. This CDR3 is CASSLSAGAGQENEKLFF.

The chain combines TRBV6-5 with TRBJ2-1. The CDR3 is 14 residues long. Germline CDR1 reads MNHEY; CDR2 reads SVGAGI. The CDR3 loop is CASSYSGRGNEQFF.

The gene calls are TRBV3-1 and TRBJ2-3; TCRdb reports TRBD2, a call that lacks DNA to check it against. The CDR3 contains 18 residues. Germline V gene lookup returns CDR1 LGHDT and CDR2 YNNKEL (reference sequence). This CDR3 reads CASSPTPGLAGTTDTQYF.

The gene calls are TRBV7-8 and TRBJ2-7; TCRdb's D call of TRBD2 is untestable without DNA. The CDR3 covers 13 residues. In germline, CDR1 is SGHVS, CDR2 FQNEAQ. The CDR3 here is CASSSRTGYEQYF.

V usage is TRBV10-3 and J usage is TRBJ2-7. CDR1 is ENHRY, CDR2 SYGVKD, per germline. The CDR3 has 13 residues. The CDR3 sequence is CAIRTDGTYEQYF.

The chain recombines TRBV20-1 with TRBJ1-5; there is no DNA to check the TCRdb D call of TRBD1. Germline-derived CDR1 and CDR2 are DFQATT and SNEGSKA (reference sequence). The CDR3 loop spans 16 amino acids. The CDR3 here is CSAEQAQAYSNQPQHF.

The rearrangement joins TRBV11-2 to TRBJ2-2. Germline V CDR1 and CDR2: SGHAT, FQNNGV. CDR3 length: 16 amino acids. This CDR3 is CASSLVPDWSTGELFF. The complete variable domain, with remaining parts taken from reference TRBV11-2 and TRBJ2-2, reads EAGVAQSPRYKIIEKRQSVAFWCNPISGHATLYWYQQILGQGPKLLIQFQNNGVVDDSQLPKDRFSAERLKGVDSTLKIQPAKLEDSAVYLCASSLVPDWSTGELFFGEGSRLTVL.

The gene calls are TRBV30 and TRBJ2-1; the TCRdb D gene call, TRBD1, has no DNA to confirm it. This CDR3 region has 14 residues. The germline gives CDR1 GTSNPN, CDR2 SVGIG (reference sequence). The CDR3: CAWSSGQGYNEQFF.

The rearrangement joins TRBV7-9 to TRBJ2-2; absent DNA, TCRdb's TRBD2 call cannot be checked. The CDR3 length is 15 residues. Germline loops: CDR1 SEHNR, CDR2 FQNEAQ (reference sequence). CDR3 sequence: CASSRDWEHTGELFF. Full variable domain (remainder filled in from reference TRBV7-9 and TRBJ2-2): DTGVSQNPRHKITKRGQNVTFRCDPISEHNRLYWYRQTLGQGPEFLTYFQNEAQLEKSRLLSDRFSAERPKGSFSTLEIQRTEQGDSAMYLCASSRDWEHTGELFFGEGSRLTVL.

The J gene is TRBJ2-3, the V gene TRBV27; as DNA is missing, the TRBD2 call by TCRdb cannot be tested. This CDR3 comprises 17 residues. CDR1 and CDR2 (germline): MNHEY, SMNVEV (reference sequence). This chain's CDR3 is CAGAQGKAGPSTDTQYF.